This T cell receptor (beta chain) was recorded in a study of cytomegalovirus exposure and HLA in healthy donors. Study results and limitations: Some TCR beta chains (164 of them) were listed as cytomegalovirus-associated.

CDR1 and CDR2 from the germline V gene are MDHEN and SYDVKM. The V gene end was trimmed by 4 bases and the J gene end by 4 bases; junction bases not matched to a gene: 3. The CDR3 has 15 residues. Primers for the PCR totalled 60 Vbeta and 13 Jbeta. Repertoires were generated with immunoSEQ multiplex PCR, while TCRdb's copy carries only in-frame clones and drops some. This table has about 120,000 clones, roughly two thirds appearing once. Nominal health characterized the donors when sampled, though unrecorded immune exposures were likely. Concerning this clone itself: What it recognizes is unknown.

The chain is built from TRBV28 and TRBJ1-5, with TRBD1 identical over 11 bases. This clonotype was obtained from a man between 18 and 29 years old in good health and CMV-seropositive. Sample: PBMCs. CDR3: CASSSGQGVNQPQHF. The CDR3 DNA reads TGTGCCAGCAGTTCGGGACAGGGGGTAAATCAGCCCCAGCATTTT.